This T cell receptor (beta chain) was recorded in a study of blood T cells in healthy people across ages. Total RNA was extracted at no less than 5.5 micrograms per sample. Primers used in a second PCR of roughly 7 to 12 cycles were a sample-barcoded 5' primer and a J-beta primer mix. In TCRdb, the 5' RACE reads were re-called with MiXCR into one record per CDR3 protein. The table lists 1.5 million to 2 million distinct CDR3 sequences, about 49% of them singletons, with less than 2.5% in the top ten. Trimming cost V 3 bases and J 0 bases, with 5 bases left between them. Looked up from germline, CDR1 is MDHEN and CDR2 is SYDVKM. The CDR3 has 13 amino acids.

The origin of this receptor is a woman in her forties in good health. The specimen sequenced was blood. The chain uses TRBV28 and TRBJ2-5; D gene ambiguous. The CDR3 DNA follows: TGTGCCAGCAGTTTGAACAACCAAGAGACCCAGTACTTC. Its translation: CASSLNNQETQYF.